This T cell receptor beta chain is drawn from a study of blood T cell repertoires in COVID-19. Sequencing was performed with immunoSEQ multiplex PCR; in TCRdb, only in-frame clones are kept and a portion is missing. The sample has 80,000 to 95,000 clones, roughly 84% seen once. This clone came up once. Looked up from germline, CDR1 is SQVTM and CDR2 is ANQGSEA. V lost 5 bases and J 4 bases, leaving 20 bases between the germline ends. The CDR3 length is 15 residues. The source material was peripheral blood. The sequence was obtained from an older woman with acute or convalescent COVID-19. J is TRBJ1-2 and V is TRBV29-1; D might be TRBD1 (6 bases). The CDR3 reads CSVNEGVVDSYGYTF. CDR3 nucleotide sequence: TGCAGCGTTAACGAGGGGGTTGTTGACTCCTATGGCTACACCTTC. The variable domain in full, completed from reference TRBV29-1 and TRBJ1-2, reads SAVISQKPSRDICQRGTSLTIQCQVDSQVTMMFWYRQQPGQSLTLIATANQGSEATYESGFVIDKFPISRPNLTFSTLTVSNMSPEDSSIYLCSVNEGVVDSYGYTFGSGTRLTVV.